This T cell receptor beta chain was documented in a study of healthy donors' naive CD4 and CD8 T cells (dated by TCRdb to the mid-2010s). Looking at the study overall: Donors were chosen to span three age groups (20-25, 40-50 and 60-70 years, five or six each), with mean age roughly 47 and half female. The TCR alpha libraries followed the same workflow as the beta chain, except for a newly designed primer set that covered all functional IMGT alpha gene variants. The study sequenced rearranged TCR alpha and beta chains from naive CD4+ and CD8+ T cells to test how TCR variation relates to lineage commitment. Peripheral blood mononuclear cells were obtained from some 19 unrelated, healthy individuals. Donors were HLA-typed by sequencing at HLA-A, -B, -C, -DRB1, -DQB1 and -DPB1 using the SBTexcellerator protocol, an ABI3130xl analyzer and SBTengine software.

Of note for this clonotype: Its specific antigen is unknown. Per-base quality was not reported, and no clone a single base away is much larger than it.

Cells with a CD4+CD8-CD45RO-CD45RA+ profile were isolated by FACS and defined as naive CD4+ T cells, and those with a CD8+CD4-CD45RA+CD27bright profile were defined as naive CD8+ T cells. Antibodies against CD4 (RPA-T4), CD8 (SK1), CD27 (O323), CD45RA (HI100) and CD45RO (UCHL1) were used for sorting. The junction carries 13 bases between V and J, which are trimmed by 1 base and 3 bases respectively. From the cysteine up to the phenylalanine, the CDR3 has a length of 15 residues. Only the CDR3 region is kept as DNA, spanning 45 bases read in frame from base 1. CDR1 and CDR2 are drawn from the germline V gene: KGHSH, LQKENI. The paper's findings and limits, for the study overall: Possible repertoire bias from homeostatic proliferation of naive T cells was not directly addressed. Because alpha and beta chains were sequenced in bulk and could not be paired, the effects of the two chains in combination were not assessed. Bias between naive CD4+ and CD8+ cells was reportedly observed for most V and J gene segments, consistently across donors and independently of HLA genotype. Taken together, V genes, J genes and CDR3 charge appeared to account for roughly 13% of the variance in CD4/CD8 propensity, mostly acting in an additive way. In both chains, CD4+ lineage was associated with a positively charged CDR3, and CD8+ lineage was associated with a negatively charged CDR3.

The sequencer was a 454 GS FLX Titanium. A previously published linear amplification protocol was used to build the TCR libraries, starting from around 450 ng of total RNA. Sequencing was performed on the Roche/454 Genome Sequencer with Titanium chemistry. The authors processed their data as follows. From roughly 5 of the healthy donors, a total of roughly 80,000 rearranged TCR alpha transcripts were sequenced. Duplicate transcripts were removed, and unique TCR clonotypes were defined by the CDR3 junction according to IMGT nomenclature. CD4 versus CD8 status was modeled on V and J genes by logistic regression in R 2.13.0, with adjustment for donor effects and Bonferroni correction for multiple testing. TCRdb reran the public reads through fastp at Q25 and MiXCR, keeping productive beta chains. One record per CDR3 amino acid sequence lists the most common genes and DNA. The V and J calls follow TCRdb's processing rather than the paper's. The table for this sample lists approximately 180,000 distinct CDR3 sequences; about 74% of them were counted only once. The top ten constitute more than 2% of the sample.

The TCR originated in a pool of human donors in good health; the sample pools cells from several healthy donors. The sample comprised naive CD4+ and CD8+ T cells sorted from blood, pooled from several donors. Reading the label with the study, this specimen's cell subset or site is: FACS-sorted naive CD4+ (CD45RO-CD45RA+) and naive CD8+ (CD45RA+CD27bright) T cells. The sequence links TRBV18 to TRBJ2-7; no confident D gene assignment can be made. CDR3 protein: CASSPRSGRFYEQYF. The DNA is as follows: TGTGCCAGCTCACCACGATCAGGCAGGTTCTACGAGCAGTACTTC. Where the CDR3 stops, the reference TRBV18 and TRBJ2-7 genes take over; the full variable domain is NAGVMQNPRHLVRRRGQEARLRCSPMKGHSHVYWYRQLPEEGLKFMVYLQKENIIDESGMPKERFSAEFPKEGPSILRIQQVVRGDSAAYFCASSPRSGRFYEQYFGPGTRLTVT.